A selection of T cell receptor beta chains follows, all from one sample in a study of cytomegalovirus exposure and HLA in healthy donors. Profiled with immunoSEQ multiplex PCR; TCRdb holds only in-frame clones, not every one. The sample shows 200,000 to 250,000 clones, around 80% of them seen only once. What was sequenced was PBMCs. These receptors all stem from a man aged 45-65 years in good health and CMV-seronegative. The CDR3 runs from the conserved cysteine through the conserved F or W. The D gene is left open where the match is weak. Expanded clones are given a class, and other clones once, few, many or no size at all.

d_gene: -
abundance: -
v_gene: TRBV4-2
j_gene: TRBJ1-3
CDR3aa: CASSQDRSSGNTIYF
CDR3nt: TGTGCCAGCAGCCAAGATCGTAGCTCTGGAAACACCATATATTTT

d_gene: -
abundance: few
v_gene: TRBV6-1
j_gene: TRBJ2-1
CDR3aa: CASIRVASRYNEQFF
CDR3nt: TGTGCCAGCATTCGAGTAGCAAGTCGGTACAATGAGCAGTTCTTC

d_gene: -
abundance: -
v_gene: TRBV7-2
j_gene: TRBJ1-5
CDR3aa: CASSPGWSNQPQHF
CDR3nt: TGTGCCAGCAGCCCAGGCTGGAGCAATCAGCCCCAGCATTTT

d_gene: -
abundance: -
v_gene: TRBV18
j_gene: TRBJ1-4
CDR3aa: CASSPPGPTAEKLFF
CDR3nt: TGTGCCAGCTCACCACCGGGGCCCACAGCGGAAAAACTGTTTTTT

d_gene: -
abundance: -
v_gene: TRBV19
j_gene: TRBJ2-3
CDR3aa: CASTIGGDTQYF
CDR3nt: TGTGCCAGTACCATTGGGGGGGATACGCAGTATTTT

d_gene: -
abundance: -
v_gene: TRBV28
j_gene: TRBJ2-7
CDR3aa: CASSIFNYEQYF
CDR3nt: TGTGCCAGCAGTATCTTTAACTACGAGCAGTACTTC

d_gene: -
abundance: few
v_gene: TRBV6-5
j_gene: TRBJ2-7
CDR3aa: CASSDQWGLYEQYF
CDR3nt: TGTGCCAGCAGTGATCAATGGGGCCTCTACGAGCAGTACTTC

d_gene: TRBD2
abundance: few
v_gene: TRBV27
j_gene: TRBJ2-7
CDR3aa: CASSSTGGQYF
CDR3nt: TGTGCCAGCAGTTCTACGGGAGGGCAGTACTTC

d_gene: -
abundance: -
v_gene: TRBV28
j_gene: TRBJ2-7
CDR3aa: CASSFPRLVAYEQYF
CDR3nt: TGTGCCAGCAGTTTCCCGCGACTAGTAGCCTACGAGCAGTACTTC

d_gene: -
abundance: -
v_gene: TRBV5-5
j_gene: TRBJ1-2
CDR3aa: CASSLELTLYYGYTF
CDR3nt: TGTGCCAGCAGCTTGGAACTAACCCTGTACTATGGCTACACCTTC

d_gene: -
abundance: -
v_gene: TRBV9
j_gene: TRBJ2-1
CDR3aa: CASSPTNNEQFF
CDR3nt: TGTGCCAGCAGCCCCACTAACAATGAGCAGTTCTTC

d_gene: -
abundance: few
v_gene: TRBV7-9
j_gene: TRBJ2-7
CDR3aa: CASSLTGTGEQYF
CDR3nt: TGTGCCAGCAGCTTAACAGGTACGGGCGAGCAGTACTTC

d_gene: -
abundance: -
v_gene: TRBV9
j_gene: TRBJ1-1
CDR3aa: CASSAGQMNTEAFF
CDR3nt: TGTGCCAGCAGCGCCGGACAGATGAACACTGAAGCTTTCTTT

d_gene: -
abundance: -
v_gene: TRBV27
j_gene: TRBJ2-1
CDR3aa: CASSFSGSGEQFF
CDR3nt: TGTGCCAGCAGTTTCTCGGGGTCTGGTGAGCAGTTCTTC

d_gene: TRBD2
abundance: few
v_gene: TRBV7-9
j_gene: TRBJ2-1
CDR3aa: CASSLGAGGPNEQFF
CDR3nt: TGTGCCAGCAGCTTAGGTGCGGGAGGGCCGAATGAGCAGTTCTTC

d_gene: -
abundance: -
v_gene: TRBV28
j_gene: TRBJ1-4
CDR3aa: CASSIQGSDNEKLFF
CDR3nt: TGTGCCAGCAGCATCCAGGGTTCCGACAATGAAAAACTGTTTTTT

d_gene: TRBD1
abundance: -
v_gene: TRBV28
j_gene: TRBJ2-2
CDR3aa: CASSPSRGMTGELFF
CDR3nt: TGTGCCAGCAGCCCGTCCAGGGGGATGACCGGGGAGCTGTTTTTT

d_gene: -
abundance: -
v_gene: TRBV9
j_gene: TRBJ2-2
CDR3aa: CASSVDPLNTGELFF
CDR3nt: TGTGCCAGCAGCGTAGATCCTTTAAACACCGGGGAGCTGTTTTTT

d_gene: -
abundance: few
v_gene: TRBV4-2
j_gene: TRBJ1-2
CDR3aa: CASSQEKGAQNGYTF
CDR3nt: TGTGCCAGCAGCCAAGAGAAAGGGGCGCAGAATGGCTACACCTTC

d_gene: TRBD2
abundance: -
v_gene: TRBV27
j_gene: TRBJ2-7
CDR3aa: CASSLYPSGYYEQYF
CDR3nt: TGTGCCAGCAGTTTGTACCCTAGCGGTTACTACGAGCAGTACTTC

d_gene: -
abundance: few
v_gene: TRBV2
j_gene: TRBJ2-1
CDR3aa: CASSPSLVNEQFF
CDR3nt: TGTGCCAGCAGTCCCTCCCTAGTCAATGAGCAGTTCTTC

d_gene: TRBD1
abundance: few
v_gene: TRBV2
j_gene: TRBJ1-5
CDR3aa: CATARQGTGQPQHF
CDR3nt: TGTGCCACCGCTCGACAGGGTACTGGTCAGCCCCAGCATTTT

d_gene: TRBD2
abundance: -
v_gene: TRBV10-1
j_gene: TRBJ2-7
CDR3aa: CASMLAGGEQYF
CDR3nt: TGCGCCAGCATGCTAGCGGGAGGCGAGCAGTACTTC

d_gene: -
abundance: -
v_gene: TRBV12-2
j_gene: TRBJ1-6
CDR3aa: CASRLAPRGNYNSPLHF
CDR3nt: TGTGCAAGTCGCTTAGCCCCCAGGGGAAACTATAATTCACCCCTCCACTTT

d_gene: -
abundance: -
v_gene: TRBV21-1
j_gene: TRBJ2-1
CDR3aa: CASGSGASGRSCRYNEQFF
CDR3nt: TGTGCCAGCGGAAGCGGGGCTAGCGGGAGGTCTTGCAGATACAATGAGCAGTTCTTC

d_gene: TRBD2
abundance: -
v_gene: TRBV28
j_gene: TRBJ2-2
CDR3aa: CASRYSGSSAGELFF
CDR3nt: TGTGCCAGCAGATATAGCGGGAGTTCGGCCGGGGAGCTGTTTTTT

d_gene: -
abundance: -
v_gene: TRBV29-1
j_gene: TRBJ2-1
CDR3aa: CSVEDTGRYNEQFF
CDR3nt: TGCAGCGTTGAAGACACCGGGAGATACAATGAGCAGTTCTTC

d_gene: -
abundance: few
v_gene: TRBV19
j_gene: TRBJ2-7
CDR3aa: CASRIRSGSYEQYF
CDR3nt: TGTGCCAGTAGGATCCGATCGGGCTCCTACGAGCAGTACTTC

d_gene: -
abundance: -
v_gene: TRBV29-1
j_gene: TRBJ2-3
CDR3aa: CSVEVGGPDTQYF
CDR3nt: TGCAGCGTTGAAGTGGGGGGACCAGATACGCAGTATTTT

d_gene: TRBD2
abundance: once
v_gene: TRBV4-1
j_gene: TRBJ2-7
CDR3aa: CASSQGVAGVLYEQYF
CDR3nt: TGCGCCAGCAGCCAAGGAGTGGCGGGAGTCCTCTACGAGCAGTACTTC

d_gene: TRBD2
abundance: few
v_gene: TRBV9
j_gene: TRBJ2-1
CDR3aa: CASSPTGTSNNEQFF
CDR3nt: TGTGCCAGCAGCCCTACCGGGACTAGCAACAATGAGCAGTTCTTC

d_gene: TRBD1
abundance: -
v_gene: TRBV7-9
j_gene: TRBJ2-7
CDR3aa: CASRTGTGIYYEQYF
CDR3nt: TGTGCCAGCAGGACCGGGACAGGGATATACTACGAGCAGTACTTC

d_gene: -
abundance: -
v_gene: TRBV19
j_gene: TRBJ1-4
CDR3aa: CASTRAPGEKLFF
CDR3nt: TGTGCCAGTACGAGGGCGCCCGGGGAAAAACTGTTTTTT

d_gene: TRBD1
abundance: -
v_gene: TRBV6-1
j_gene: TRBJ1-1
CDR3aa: CASSTGGLDTEAFF
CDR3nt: TGTGCCAGCAGTACAGGGGGCTTGGACACTGAAGCTTTCTTT

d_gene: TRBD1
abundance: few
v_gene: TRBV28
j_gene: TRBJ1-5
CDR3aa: CASRGQGGGSNQPQHF
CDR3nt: TGTGCCAGCAGGGGACAGGGGGGAGGGAGCAATCAGCCCCAGCATTTT

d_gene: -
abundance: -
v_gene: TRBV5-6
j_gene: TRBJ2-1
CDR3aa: CASSLIRGEQFF
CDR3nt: TGTGCCAGCAGCTTAATAAGGGGAGAGCAGTTCTTC

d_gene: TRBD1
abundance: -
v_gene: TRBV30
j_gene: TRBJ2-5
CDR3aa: CAWARQGVRETQYF
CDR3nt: TGTGCCTGGGCAAGACAGGGGGTTAGGGAGACCCAGTACTTC

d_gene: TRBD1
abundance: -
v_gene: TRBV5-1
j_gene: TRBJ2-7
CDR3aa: CASSLQGPPSYEQYF
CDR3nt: TGCGCCAGCAGCTTACAGGGGCCCCCATCCTACGAGCAGTACTTC

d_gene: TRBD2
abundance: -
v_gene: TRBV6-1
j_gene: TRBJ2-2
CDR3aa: CASTEGLARNGELFF
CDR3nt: TGTGCCAGCACTGAAGGACTAGCTCGTAACGGGGAGCTGTTTTTT

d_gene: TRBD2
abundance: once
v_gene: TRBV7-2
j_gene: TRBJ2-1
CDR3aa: CASSFGGLAGHNEQFF
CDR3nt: TGTGCCAGCAGCTTCGGGGGGCTAGCGGGACACAATGAGCAGTTCTTC

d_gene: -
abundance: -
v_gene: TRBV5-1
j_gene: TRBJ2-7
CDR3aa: CASSTDGGAGYEQYF
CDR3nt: TGCGCCAGCAGCACCGATGGTGGGGCAGGCTACGAGCAGTACTTC